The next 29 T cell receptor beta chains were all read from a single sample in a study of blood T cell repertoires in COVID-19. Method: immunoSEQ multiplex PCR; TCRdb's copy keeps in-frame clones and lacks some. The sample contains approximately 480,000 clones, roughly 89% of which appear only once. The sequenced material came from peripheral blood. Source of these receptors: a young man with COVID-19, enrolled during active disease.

CDR3 nucleotide sequence: TGTGCCAGCAGTTCCTGGACAGGGGAAATCTGCGAGCAGTACTTC. It specifies CASSSWTGEICEQYF. The chain links TRBV27 to TRBJ2-7; 9 bases line up with TRBD1. The germline CDR1 and CDR2 sequences are MNHEY and SMNVEV (reference sequence). Trimming at V came to 4 bases and at J to 6 bases, leaving 10 bases not matched to a gene. The CDR3 length is 15 residues.

The CDR3 sequence: CASSRAGASGNTGELFF. DNA of the CDR3: TGTGCCAGCAGCCGGGCAGGGGCTAGCGGAAACACCGGGGAGCTGTTTTTT. The rearrangement uses TRBV5-6 and TRBJ2-2; tentatively, D is TRBD2 (7 bases). The CDR3 runs 17 residues. Germline V gene data show CDR1 as SGHDT and CDR2 as YYEEEE. Trimming left V 4 bases short and J 2 bases short, with 18 bases between.

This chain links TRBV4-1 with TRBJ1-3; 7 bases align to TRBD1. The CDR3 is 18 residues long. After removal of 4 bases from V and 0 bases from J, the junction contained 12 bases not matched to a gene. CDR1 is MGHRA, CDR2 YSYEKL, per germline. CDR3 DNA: TGCGCCAGCAGCCGTGGGCCAGGGGGAGACACCTCTGGAAACACCATATATTTT. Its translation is CASSRGPGGDTSGNTIYF.

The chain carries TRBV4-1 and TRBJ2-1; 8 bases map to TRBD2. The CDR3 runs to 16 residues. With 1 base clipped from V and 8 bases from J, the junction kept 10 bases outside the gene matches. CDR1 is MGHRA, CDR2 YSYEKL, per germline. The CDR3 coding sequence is TGCGCCAGCAGCCAAGGGCCTAGCGGGTCCTTTTATGAGCAGTTCTTC. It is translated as CASSQGPSGSFYEQFF.

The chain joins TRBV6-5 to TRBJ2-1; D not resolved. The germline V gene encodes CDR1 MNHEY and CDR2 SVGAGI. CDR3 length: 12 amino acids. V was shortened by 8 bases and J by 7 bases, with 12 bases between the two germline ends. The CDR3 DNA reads TGTGCCAGCTCCTTATCCGGGAATGAGCAGTTCTTC. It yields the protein CASSLSGNEQFF.

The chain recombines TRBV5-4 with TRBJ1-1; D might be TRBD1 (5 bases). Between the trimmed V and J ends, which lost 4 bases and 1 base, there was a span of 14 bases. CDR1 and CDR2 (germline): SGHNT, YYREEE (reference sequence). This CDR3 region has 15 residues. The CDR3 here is CASSQDWTKNTEAFF. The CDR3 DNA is TGTGCCAGCAGCCAGGATTGGACAAAGAACACTGAAGCTTTCTTT.

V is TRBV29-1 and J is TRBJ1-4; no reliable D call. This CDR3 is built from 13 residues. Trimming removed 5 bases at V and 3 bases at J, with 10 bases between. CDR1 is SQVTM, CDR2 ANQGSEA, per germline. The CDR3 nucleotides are TGCAGCGTTCTTAAGGGAGCTAATGAAAAACTGTTTTTT. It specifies CSVLKGANEKLFF.

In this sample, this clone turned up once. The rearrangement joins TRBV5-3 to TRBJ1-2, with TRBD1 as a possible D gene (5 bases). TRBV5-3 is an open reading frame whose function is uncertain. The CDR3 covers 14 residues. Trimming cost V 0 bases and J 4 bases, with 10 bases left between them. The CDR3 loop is CARSLVGGPYGYTF. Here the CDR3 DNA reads TGTGCCAGAAGCTTGGTGGGGGGACCCTATGGCTACACCTTC.

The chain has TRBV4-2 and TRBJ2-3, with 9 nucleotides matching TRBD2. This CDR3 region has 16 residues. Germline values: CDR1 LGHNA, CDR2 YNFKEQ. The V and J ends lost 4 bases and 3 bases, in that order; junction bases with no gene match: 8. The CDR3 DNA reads TGTGCCAGCAGCCCTGCCGGGACTAGCCGAACAGATACGCAGTATTTT. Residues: CASSPAGTSRTDTQYF.

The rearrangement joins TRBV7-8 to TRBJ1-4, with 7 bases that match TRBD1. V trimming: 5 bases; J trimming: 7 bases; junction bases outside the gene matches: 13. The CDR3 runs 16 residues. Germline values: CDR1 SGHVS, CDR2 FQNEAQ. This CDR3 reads CASSHTTGLQSEKLFF. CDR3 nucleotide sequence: TGTGCCAGCAGCCACACGACAGGGCTTCAGTCTGAAAAACTGTTTTTT.

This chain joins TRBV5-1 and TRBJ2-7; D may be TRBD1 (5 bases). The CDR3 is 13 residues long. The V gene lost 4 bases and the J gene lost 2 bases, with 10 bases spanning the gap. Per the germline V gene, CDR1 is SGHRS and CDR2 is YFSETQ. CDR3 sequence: CASSRQSPYEQYF. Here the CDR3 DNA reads TGCGCCAGCAGCAGACAGTCGCCCTACGAGCAGTACTTC.

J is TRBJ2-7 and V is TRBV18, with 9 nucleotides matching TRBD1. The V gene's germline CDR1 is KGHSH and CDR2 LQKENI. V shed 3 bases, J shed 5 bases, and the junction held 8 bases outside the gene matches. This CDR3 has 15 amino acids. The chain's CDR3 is CASSPGQGFIDEQYF. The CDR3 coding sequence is TGTGCCAGCTCACCGGGACAGGGTTTTATCGACGAGCAGTACTTC.

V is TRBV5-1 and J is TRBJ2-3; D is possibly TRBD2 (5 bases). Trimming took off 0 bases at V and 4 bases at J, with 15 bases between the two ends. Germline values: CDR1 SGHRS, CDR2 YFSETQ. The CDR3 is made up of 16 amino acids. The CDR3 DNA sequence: TGCGCCAGCAGCTTGGAGGACTTGGTTCGTGCAGATACGCAGTATTTT. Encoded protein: CASSLEDLVRADTQYF. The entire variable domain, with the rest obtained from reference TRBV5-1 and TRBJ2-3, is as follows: KAGVTQTPRYLIKTRGQQVTLSCSPISGHRSVSWYQQTPGQGLQFLFEYFSETQRNKGNFPGRFSGRQFSNSRSEMNVSTLELGDSALYLCASSLEDLVRADTQYFGPGTRLTVL.

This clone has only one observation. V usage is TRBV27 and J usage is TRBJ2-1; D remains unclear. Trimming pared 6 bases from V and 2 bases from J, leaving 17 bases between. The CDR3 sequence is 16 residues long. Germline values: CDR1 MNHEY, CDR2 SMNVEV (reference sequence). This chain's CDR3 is CASSSPLKAPYNEQFF. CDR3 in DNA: TGTGCCAGCAGCTCCCCTCTGAAAGCTCCCTACAATGAGCAGTTCTTC.

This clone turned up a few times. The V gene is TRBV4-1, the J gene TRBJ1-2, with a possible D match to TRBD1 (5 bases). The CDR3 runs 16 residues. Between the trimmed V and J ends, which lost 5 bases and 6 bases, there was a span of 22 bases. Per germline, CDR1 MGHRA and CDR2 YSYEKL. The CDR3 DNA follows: TGCGCCAGCAGCGATTGGGTGCGGCCAGGGTTAGATGGCTACACCTTC. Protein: CASSDWVRPGLDGYTF.

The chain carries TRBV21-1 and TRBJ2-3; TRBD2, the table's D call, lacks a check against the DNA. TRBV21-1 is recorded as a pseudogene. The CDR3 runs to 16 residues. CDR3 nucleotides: TGTGCCAGCAGCATCCGACTAGCGTTGGTGACAGATACGCAGTATTTT. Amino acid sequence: CASSIRLALVTDTQYF.

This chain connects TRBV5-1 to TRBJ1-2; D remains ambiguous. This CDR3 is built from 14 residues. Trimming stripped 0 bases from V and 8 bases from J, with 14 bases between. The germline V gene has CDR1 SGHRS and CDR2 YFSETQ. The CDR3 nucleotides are TGCGCCAGCAGCTTGGCCTCGGTCCAACAGGGCTACACCTTC. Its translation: CASSLASVQQGYTF.

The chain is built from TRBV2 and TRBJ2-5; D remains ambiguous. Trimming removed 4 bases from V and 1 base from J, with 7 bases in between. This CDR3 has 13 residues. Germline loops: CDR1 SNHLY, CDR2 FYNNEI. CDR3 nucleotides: TGTGCCAGCAGTGGATTCGGCCAAGAGACCCAGTACTTC. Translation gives CASSGFGQETQYF.

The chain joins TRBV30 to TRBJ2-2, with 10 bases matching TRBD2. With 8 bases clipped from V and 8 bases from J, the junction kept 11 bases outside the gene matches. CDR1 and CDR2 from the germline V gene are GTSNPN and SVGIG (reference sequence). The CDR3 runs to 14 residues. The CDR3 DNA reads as TGTGCCAGTCGTACAGCGGGAGGGGTAGGGGAGCTGTTTTTT. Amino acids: CASRTAGGVGELFF.

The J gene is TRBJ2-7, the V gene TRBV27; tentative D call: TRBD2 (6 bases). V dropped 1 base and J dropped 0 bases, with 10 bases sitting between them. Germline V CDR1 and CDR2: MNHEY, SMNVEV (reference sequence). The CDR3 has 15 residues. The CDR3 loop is CASSLLAGSSYEQYF. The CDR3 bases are TGTGCCAGCAGTTTATTAGCCGGGAGCTCCTACGAGCAGTACTTC.

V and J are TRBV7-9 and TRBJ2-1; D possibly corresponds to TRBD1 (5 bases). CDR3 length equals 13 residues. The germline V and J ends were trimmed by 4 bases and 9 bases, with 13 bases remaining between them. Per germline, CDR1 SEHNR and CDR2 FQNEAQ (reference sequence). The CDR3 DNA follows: TGTGCCAGCAGCTCCGGACAACCGACTGAGCAGTTCTTC. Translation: CASSSGQPTEQFF.

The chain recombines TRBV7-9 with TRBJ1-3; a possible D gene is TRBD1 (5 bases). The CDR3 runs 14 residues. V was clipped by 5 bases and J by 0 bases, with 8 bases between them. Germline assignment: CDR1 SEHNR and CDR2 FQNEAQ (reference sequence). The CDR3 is CASSKDSSGNTIYF. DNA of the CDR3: TGTGCCAGCAGCAAAGACAGCTCTGGAAACACCATATATTTT.

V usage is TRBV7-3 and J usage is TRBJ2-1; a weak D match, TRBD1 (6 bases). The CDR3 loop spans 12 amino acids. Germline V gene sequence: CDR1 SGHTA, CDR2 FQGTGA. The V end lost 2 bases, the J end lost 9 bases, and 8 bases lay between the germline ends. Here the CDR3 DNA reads TGTGCCAGCAGCTTAGTGGGGGCTGAGCAGTTCTTC. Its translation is CASSLVGAEQFF. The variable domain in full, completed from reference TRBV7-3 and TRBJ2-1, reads GAGVSQTPSNKVTEKGKYVELRCDPISGHTALYWYRQSLGQGPEFLIYFQGTGAADDSGLPNDRFFAVRPEGSVSTLKIQRTERGDSAVYLCASSLVGAEQFFGPGTRLTVL.

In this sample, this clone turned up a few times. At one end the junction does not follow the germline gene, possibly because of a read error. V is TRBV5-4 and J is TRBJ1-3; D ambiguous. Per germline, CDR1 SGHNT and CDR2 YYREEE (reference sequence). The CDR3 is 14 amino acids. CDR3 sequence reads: CASSFEVSGNTIYF. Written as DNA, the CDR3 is TGTGCCAGTAGCTTTGAGGTCTCTGGAAACACCATATATTTT. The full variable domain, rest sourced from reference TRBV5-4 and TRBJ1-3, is ETGVTQSPTHLIKTRGQQVTLRCSSQSGHNTVSWYQQALGQGPQFIFQYYREEENGRGNFPPRFSGLQFPNYSSELNVNALELDDSALYLCASSFEVSGNTIYFGEGSWLTVV.

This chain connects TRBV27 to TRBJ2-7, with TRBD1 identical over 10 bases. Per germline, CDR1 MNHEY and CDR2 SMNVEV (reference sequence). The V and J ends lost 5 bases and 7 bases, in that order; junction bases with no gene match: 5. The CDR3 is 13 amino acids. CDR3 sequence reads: CASSHDRGREQYF. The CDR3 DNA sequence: TGTGCCAGCAGTCACGACAGGGGGCGAGAGCAGTACTTC.

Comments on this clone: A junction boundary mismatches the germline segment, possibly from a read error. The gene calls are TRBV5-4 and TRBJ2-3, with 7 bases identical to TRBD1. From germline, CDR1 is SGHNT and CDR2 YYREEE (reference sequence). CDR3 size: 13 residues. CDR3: CASSLGTATTLYF. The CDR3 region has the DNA TGTGCCAGCAGCCTAGGGACAGCCACCACGCTGTATTTT.

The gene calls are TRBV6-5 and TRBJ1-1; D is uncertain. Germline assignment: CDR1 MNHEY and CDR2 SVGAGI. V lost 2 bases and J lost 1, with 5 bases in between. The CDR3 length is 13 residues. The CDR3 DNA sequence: TGTGCCAGCAGTTACCCGGGGAACACTGAAGCTTTCTTT. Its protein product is CASSYPGNTEAFF.

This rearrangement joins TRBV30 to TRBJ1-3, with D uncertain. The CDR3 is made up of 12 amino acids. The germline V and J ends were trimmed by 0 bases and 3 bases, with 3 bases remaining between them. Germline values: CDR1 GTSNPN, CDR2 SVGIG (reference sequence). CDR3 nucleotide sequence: TGTGCCTGGAGTGTACTTGGAAACACCATATATTTT. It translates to CAWSVLGNTIYF.

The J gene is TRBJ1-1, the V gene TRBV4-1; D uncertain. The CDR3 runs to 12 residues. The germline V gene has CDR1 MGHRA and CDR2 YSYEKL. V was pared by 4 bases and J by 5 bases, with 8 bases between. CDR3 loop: CASSPTRTEAFF. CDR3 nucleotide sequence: TGCGCCAGCAGCCCTACGAGGACTGAAGCTTTCTTT.